The text below deals with one TCR beta chain. Profiled with immunoSEQ multiplex PCR; TCRdb holds only in-frame clones, not every one. This table has about 77,000 clones, roughly 91% appearing once. Deletions cut 3 bases from V and 5 bases from J, with 11 bases between. Per the germline V gene, CDR1 is SGHAT and CDR2 is FQNNGV. This CDR3 region has 14 residues. These data come from a study of T cell changes during pregnancy in multiple sclerosis. The sample in question was peripheral blood, obtained after pregnancy. This chain connects TRBV11-2 to TRBJ2-1; possible D gene TRBD2, 5 bases. The origin of this receptor is a female donor in good health, enrolled as a control in a pregnancy study. CDR3 region: CASSLPGSHNEQFF. CDR3 bases: TGTGCCAGCAGCTTGCCGGGGTCTCACAATGAGCAGTTCTTC. Full variable domain (missing parts from reference TRBV11-2 and TRBJ2-1): EAGVAQSPRYKIIEKRQSVAFWCNPISGHATLYWYQQILGQGPKLLIQFQNNGVVDDSQLPKDRFSAERLKGVDSTLKIQPAKLEDSAVYLCASSLPGSHNEQFFGPGTRLTVL.